The clone carrying this TCR beta chain has only one observation. What it binds is unknown. The same CDR3 also results from other DNA sequences found in this sample. This sample is part of a study of cytomegalovirus exposure and HLA in healthy donors. Assay: immunoSEQ multiplex PCR; the TCRdb copy retains only in-frame clones and omits some. Found here are roughly 260,000 clones, about 83% of them singletons; the top ten hold about 3%. Study-wide findings and caveats: Most TCR sequences proved rare, with some public TCRs found in many donors. TCR clusters originating in the first cohort tended to co-occur in the approximately 120 validation repertoires, according to a later analysis.

J was trimmed by 3 bases and V by 8 bases; bases with no gene match: 1. CDR1 and CDR2 from the germline V gene are MNHEY and SMNVEV (reference sequence). The CDR3 runs 13 residues. This rearrangement joins TRBV27 to TRBJ2-3; TRBD2 matches at 11 bases. The sequenced sample consisted of PBMCs. The TCR comes from a man between 18 and 29 years old in good health and CMV-seronegative. CDR3 sequence: CASRLAGTDTQYF. CDR3 DNA sequence: TGTGCCAGCCGACTAGCGGGGACAGATACGCAGTATTTT.